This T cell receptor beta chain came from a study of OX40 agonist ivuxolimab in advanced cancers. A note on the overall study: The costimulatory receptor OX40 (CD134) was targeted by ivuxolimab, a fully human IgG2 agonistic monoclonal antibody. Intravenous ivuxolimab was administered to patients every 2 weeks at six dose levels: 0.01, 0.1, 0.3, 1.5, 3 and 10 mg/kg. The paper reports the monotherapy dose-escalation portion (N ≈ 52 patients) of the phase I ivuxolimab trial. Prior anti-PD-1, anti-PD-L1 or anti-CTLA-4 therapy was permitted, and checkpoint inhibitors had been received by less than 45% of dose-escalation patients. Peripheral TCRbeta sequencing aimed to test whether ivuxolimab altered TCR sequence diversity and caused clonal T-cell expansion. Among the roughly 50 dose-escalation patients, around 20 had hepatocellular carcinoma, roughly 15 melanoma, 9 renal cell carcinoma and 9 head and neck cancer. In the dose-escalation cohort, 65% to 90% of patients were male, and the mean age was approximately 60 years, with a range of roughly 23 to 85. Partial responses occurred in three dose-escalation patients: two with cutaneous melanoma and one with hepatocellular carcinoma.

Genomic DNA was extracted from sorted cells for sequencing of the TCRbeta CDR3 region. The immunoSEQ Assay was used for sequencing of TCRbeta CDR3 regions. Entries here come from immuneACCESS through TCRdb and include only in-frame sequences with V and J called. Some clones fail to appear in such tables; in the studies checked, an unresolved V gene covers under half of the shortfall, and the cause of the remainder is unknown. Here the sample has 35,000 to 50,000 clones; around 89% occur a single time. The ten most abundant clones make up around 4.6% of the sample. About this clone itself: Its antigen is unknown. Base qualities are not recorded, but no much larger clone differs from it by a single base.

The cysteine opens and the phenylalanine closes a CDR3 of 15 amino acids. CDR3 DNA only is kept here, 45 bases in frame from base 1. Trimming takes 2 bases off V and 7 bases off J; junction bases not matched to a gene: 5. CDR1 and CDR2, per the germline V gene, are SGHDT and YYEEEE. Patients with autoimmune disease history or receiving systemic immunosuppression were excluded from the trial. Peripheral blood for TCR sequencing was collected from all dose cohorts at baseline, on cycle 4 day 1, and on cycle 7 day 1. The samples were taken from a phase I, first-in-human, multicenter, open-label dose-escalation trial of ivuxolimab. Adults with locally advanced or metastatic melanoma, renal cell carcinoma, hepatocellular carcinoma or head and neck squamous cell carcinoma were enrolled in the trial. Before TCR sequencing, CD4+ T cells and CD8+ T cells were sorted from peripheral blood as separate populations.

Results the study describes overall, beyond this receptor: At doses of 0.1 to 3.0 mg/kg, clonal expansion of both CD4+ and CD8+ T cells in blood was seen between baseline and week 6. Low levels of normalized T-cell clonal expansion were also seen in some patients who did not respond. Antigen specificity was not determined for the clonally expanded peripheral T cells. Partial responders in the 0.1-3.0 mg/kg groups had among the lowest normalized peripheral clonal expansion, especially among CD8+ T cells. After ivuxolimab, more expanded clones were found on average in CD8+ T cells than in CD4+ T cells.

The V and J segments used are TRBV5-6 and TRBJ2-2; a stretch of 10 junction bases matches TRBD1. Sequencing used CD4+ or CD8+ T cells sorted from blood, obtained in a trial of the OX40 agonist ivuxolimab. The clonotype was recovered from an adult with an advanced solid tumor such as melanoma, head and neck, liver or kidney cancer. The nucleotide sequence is TGTGCCAGCAGCTTTGGGACAGGGGTCGTCGGGGAGCTGTTTTTT. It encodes CASSFGTGVVGELFF. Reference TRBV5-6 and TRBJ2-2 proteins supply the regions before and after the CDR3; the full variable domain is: DAGVTQSPTHLIKTRGQQVTLRCSPKSGHDTVSWYQQALGQGPQFIFQYYEEEERQRGNFPDRFSGHQFPNYSSELNVNALLLGDSALYLCASSFGTGVVGELFFGEGSRLTVL.